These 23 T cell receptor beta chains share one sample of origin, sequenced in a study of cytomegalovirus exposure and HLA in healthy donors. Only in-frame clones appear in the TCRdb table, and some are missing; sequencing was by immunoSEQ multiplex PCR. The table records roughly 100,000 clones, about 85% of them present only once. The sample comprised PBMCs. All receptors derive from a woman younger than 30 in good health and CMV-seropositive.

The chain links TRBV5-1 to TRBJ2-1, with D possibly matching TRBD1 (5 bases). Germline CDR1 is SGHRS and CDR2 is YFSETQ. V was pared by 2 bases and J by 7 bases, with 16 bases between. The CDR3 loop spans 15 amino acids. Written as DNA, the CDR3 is TGCGCCAGCAGCTTAGGGGATTTAGGAGTGAATGAGCAGTTCTTC. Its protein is CASSLGDLGVNEQFF. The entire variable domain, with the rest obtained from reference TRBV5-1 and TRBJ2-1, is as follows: KAGVTQTPRYLIKTRGQQVTLSCSPISGHRSVSWYQQTPGQGLQFLFEYFSETQRNKGNFPGRFSGRQFSNSRSEMNVSTLELGDSALYLCASSLGDLGVNEQFFGPGTRLTVL.

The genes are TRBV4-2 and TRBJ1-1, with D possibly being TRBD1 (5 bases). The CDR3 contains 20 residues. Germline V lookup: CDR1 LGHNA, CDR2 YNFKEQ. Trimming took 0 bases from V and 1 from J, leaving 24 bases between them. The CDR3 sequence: CASSQEPAGRPTAWNTEAFF. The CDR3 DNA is TGTGCCAGCAGCCAAGAACCTGCGGGGAGACCGACAGCCTGGAACACTGAAGCTTTCTTT.

The CDR3 sequence is CASSPNPGHFSPLHF. The CDR3 region has the DNA TGTGCCAGCAGTCCCAACCCGGGACACTTTTCACCCCTCCACTTT. The gene calls are TRBV6-5 and TRBJ1-6; D possibly corresponds to TRBD1 (6 bases). V gave up 5 bases and J gave up 9 bases, with 17 bases separating them. This CDR3 is built from 15 residues. Germline V gives CDR1 MNHEY, CDR2 SVGAGI.

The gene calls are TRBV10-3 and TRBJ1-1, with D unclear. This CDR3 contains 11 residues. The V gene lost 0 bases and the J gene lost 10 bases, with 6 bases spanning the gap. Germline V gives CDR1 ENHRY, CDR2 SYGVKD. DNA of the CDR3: TGTGCCATCAGTGAGTCACTAAGAGCTTTCTTT. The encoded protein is CAISESLRAFF.

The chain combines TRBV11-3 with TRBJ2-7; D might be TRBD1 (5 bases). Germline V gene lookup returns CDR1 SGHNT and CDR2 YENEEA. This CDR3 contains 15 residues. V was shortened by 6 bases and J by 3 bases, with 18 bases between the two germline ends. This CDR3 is CASSTGLDSHYEQYF. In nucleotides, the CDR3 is TGTGCCAGCAGTACAGGCCTAGATTCACACTACGAGCAGTACTTC. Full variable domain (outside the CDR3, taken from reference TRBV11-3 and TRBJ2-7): EAGVVQSPRYKIIEKKQPVAFWCNPISGHNTLYWYLQNLGQGPELLIRYENEEAVDDSQLPKDRFSAERLKGVDSTLKIQPAELGDSAVYLCASSTGLDSHYEQYFGPGTRLTVT.

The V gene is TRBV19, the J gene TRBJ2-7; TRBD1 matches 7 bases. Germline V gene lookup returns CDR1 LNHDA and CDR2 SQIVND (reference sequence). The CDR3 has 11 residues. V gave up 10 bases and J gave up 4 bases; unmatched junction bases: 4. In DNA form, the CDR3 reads TGTGCCACCCAGGGGGTTTACGAGCAGTACTTC. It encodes CATQGVYEQYF.

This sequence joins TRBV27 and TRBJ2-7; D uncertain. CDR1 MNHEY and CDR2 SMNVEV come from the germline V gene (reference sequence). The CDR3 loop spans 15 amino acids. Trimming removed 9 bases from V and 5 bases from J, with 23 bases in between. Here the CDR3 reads CASSPSVLIPNEQYF. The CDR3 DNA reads TGTGCCAGTAGTCCCTCGGTGCTTATTCCTAACGAGCAGTACTTC.

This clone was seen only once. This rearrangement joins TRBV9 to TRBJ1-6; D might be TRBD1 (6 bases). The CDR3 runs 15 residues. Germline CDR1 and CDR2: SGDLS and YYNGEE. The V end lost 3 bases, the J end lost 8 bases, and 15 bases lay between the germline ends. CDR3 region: CASSEKIQGDSPLHF. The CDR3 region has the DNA TGTGCCAGCAGCGAAAAGATACAGGGCGATTCACCCCTCCACTTT.

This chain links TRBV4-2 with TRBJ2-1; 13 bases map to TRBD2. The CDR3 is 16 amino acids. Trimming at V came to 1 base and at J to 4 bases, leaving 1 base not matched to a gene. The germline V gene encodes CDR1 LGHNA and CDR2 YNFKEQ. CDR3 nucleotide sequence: TGTGCCAGCAGCCAAGGGACTAGCGGGAGATACAATGAGCAGTTCTTC. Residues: CASSQGTSGRYNEQFF.

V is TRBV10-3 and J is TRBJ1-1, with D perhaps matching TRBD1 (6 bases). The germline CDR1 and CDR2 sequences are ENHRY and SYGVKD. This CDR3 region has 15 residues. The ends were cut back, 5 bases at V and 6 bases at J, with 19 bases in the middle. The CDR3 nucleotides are TGTGCCATCAGTCCTGCTCTTGTGGGGGCTTCTGAAGCTTTCTTT. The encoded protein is CAISPALVGASEAFF.

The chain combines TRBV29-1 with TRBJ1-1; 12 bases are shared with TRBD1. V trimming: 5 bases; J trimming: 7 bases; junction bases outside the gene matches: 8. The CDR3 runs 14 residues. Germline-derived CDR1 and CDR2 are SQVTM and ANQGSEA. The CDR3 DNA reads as TGCAGCGTTCCCGGGACAGGGGGCCGAGGTGAAGCTTTCTTT. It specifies CSVPGTGGRGEAFF.

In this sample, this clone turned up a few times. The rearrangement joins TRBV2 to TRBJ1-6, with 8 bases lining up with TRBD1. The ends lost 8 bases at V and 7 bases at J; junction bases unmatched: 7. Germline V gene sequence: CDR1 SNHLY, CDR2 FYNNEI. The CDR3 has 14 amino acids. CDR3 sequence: CASGGGQVNSPLHF. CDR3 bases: TGTGCCAGCGGGGGGGGACAGGTGAATTCACCCCTCCACTTT.

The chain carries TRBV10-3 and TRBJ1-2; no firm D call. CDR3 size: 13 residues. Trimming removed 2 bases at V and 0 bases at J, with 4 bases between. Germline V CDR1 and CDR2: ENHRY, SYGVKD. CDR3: CAISEGANYGYTF. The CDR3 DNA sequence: TGTGCCATCAGTGAGGGAGCTAACTATGGCTACACCTTC.

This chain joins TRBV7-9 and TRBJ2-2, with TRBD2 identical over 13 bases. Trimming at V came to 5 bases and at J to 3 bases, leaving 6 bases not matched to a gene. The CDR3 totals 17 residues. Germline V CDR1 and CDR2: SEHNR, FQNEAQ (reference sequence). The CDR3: CASSPGLAGTYTGELFF. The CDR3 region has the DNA TGTGCCAGCAGCCCGGGACTAGCGGGAACCTACACCGGGGAGCTGTTTTTT.

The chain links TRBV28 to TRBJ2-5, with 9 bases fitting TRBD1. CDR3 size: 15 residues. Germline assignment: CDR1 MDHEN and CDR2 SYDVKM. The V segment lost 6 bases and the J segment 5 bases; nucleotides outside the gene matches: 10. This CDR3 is CASRQTGTGWETQYF. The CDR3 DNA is TGTGCCAGCAGGCAAACCGGGACAGGGTGGGAGACCCAGTACTTC.

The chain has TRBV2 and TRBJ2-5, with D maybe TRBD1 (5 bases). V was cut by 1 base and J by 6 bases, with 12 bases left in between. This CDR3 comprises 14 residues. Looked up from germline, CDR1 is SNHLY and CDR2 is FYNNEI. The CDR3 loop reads CASSEGRVSKTQYF. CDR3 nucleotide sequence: TGTGCCAGCAGTGAAGGCAGGGTATCGAAGACCCAGTACTTC.

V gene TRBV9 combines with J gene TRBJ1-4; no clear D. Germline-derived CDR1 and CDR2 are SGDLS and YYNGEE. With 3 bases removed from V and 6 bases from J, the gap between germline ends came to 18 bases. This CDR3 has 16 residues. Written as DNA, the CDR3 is TGTGCCAGCAGCGCGGGCCAAGGGTCGAGGGATGAAAAACTGTTTTTT. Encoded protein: CASSAGQGSRDEKLFF.

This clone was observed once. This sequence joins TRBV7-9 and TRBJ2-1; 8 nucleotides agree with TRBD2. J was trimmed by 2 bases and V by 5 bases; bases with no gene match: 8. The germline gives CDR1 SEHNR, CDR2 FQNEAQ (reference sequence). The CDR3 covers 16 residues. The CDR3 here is CASSPGGGGAYNEQFF. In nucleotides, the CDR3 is TGTGCCAGCAGCCCGGGAGGGGGAGGGGCCTACAATGAGCAGTTCTTC.

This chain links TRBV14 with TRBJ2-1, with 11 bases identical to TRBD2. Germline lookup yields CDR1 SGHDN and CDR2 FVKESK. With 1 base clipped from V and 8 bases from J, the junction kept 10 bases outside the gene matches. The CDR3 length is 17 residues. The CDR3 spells CASSQALLAGGHDEQFF. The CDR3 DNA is TGTGCCAGCAGCCAAGCCCTCTTAGCGGGGGGGCACGATGAGCAGTTCTTC.

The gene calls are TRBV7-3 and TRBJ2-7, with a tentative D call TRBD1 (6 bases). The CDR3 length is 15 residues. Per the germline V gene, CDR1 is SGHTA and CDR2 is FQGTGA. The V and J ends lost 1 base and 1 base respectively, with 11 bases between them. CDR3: CASSLSVGGSYEQYF. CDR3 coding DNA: TGTGCCAGCAGCTTAAGCGTAGGGGGTTCCTACGAGCAGTACTTC.

Here the CDR3 reads CASSLTGTGAGELFF. The CDR3 coding sequence is TGCGCCAGCAGCCTCACCGGGACAGGGGCCGGGGAGCTGTTTTTT. V and J are TRBV5-1 and TRBJ2-2, with 10 positions matching TRBD1. CDR3 length: 15 amino acids. CDR1 SGHRS and CDR2 YFSETQ come from the germline V gene. Trimming cost V 4 bases and J 6 bases; bases outside gene matches: 6.

The CDR3 loop reads CASSLEQGGSTNEKLFF. CDR3 nucleotides: TGTGCCAGCAGCTTGGAACAGGGGGGTTCAACTAATGAAAAACTGTTTTTT. The chain combines TRBV5-6 with TRBJ1-4, with 8 bases that match TRBD1. Looked up from germline, CDR1 is SGHDT and CDR2 is YYEEEE. The V gene end was trimmed by 0 bases and the J gene end by 0 bases; junction bases not matched to a gene: 4. The CDR3 length is 17 residues.

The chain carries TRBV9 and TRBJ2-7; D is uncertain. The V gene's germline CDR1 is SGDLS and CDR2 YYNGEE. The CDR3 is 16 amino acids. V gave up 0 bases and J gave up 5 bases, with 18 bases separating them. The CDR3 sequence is CASSVDGSPLLNEQYF. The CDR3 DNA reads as TGTGCCAGCAGCGTAGATGGTAGCCCGCTCCTGAACGAGCAGTACTTC.